The 28 T cell receptor beta chains given below trace back to one sample, sequenced in a study of blood T cell repertoires in COVID-19. Using immunoSEQ multiplex PCR, the repertoire was profiled, and TCRdb retains in-frame clones only, with some absent. The table lists more than 350,000 clones, 70% to 90% of them singletons. The material sequenced was peripheral blood. The receptors originated from a woman in her twenties or thirties with COVID-19, enrolled during active disease.

The chain recombines TRBV7-6 with TRBJ2-7, with 10 nucleotides matching TRBD2. Trimming at V came to 1 base and at J to 3 bases, leaving 3 bases not matched to a gene. The CDR3 runs 15 residues. CDR1 SGHVS and CDR2 FNYEAQ come from the germline V gene. CDR3 nucleotide sequence: TGTGCCAGCAGCTTAGGGACTAGCGGAAACTACGAGCAGTACTTC. Its protein is CASSLGTSGNYEQYF.

V and J are TRBV15 and TRBJ1-2; D uncertain. Trimming shortened V by 0 bases and J by 4 bases, and 9 bases separated the two germline ends. This CDR3 has 14 amino acids. The germline gives CDR1 LNHNV, CDR2 YYDKDF (reference sequence). The CDR3 region has the DNA TGTGCCACCAGCAGAGATTCCTCCGGCTATGGCTACACCTTC. Residues: CATSRDSSGYGYTF.

The gene calls are TRBV7-9 and TRBJ2-2; tentatively, D is TRBD2 (5 bases). V gave up 5 bases and J gave up 2 bases, with 15 bases separating them. Germline values: CDR1 SEHNR, CDR2 FQNEAQ (reference sequence). This CDR3 is 16 amino acids long. This CDR3 reads CASSGTVSVNTGELFF. Here the CDR3 DNA reads TGTGCCAGCAGCGGCACAGTTAGCGTAAACACCGGGGAGCTGTTTTTT.

This chain links TRBV11-3 with TRBJ1-4; no firm D call. This CDR3 spans 14 amino acids. Germline V lookup: CDR1 SGHNT, CDR2 YENEEA. The germline V and J ends were trimmed by 1 base and 4 bases, with 7 bases remaining between them. The CDR3 DNA reads TGTGCCAGCAGCTTAGGAGGATTTAATGAAAAACTGTTTTTT. Translation gives CASSLGGFNEKLFF.

This chain joins TRBV5-5 and TRBJ2-1; 7 nucleotides agree with TRBD1. The CDR3 is 15 amino acids. The junction had 12 bases not matched to a gene; V was cut back by 4 bases and J by 8 bases. Germline V gives CDR1 SGHKS, CDR2 YYEKEE (reference sequence). Written as DNA, the CDR3 is TGTGCCAGCAGCCCGGGACAGTCGAAGAGCGATGAGCAGTTCTTC. Its protein is CASSPGQSKSDEQFF.

The CDR3 reads CASSLVGGLKITGELFF. The CDR3 coding sequence is TGTGCCAGCAGCTTAGTGGGGGGGCTAAAGATCACCGGGGAGCTGTTTTTT. The chain links TRBV7-2 to TRBJ2-2, with D tentatively TRBD2 (7 bases). The CDR3 is made up of 17 amino acids. V shed 1 base and J shed 4 bases, with 16 bases lying between them. Germline lookup yields CDR1 SGHTA and CDR2 FQGNSA.

The chain links TRBV10-3 to TRBJ2-3, with a tentative D call TRBD2 (6 bases). V was shortened by 8 bases and J by 0 bases, with 12 bases between the two germline ends. This CDR3 has 14 amino acids. Germline CDR1 reads ENHRY; CDR2 reads SYGVKD. This chain's CDR3 is CAIAAGLSTDTQYF. In nucleotides, the CDR3 is TGTGCCATCGCGGCGGGACTTAGCACAGATACGCAGTATTTT.

The genes are TRBV24-1 and TRBJ1-5; 8 bases map to TRBD1. Germline V gene sequence: CDR1 KGHDR, CDR2 SFDVKD. V trimming: 3 bases; J trimming: 2 bases; junction bases outside the gene matches: 2. This CDR3 comprises 15 residues. CDR3 sequence reads: CATSDGQGGNQPQHF. The CDR3 bases are TGTGCCACCAGTGATGGACAGGGTGGCAATCAGCCCCAGCATTTT.

This sequence joins TRBV7-2 and TRBJ2-7; TRBD2 is a possible D gene (7 bases). V was trimmed by 6 bases and J by 2 bases, leaving 17 bases between them. CDR1 SGHTA and CDR2 FQGNSA come from the germline V gene. This CDR3 has 15 residues. CDR3 coding DNA: TGTGCCAGCAGACTTAGGGGGGGTTCCCCCTACGAGCAGTACTTC. This gives the protein CASRLRGGSPYEQYF. Full variable domain (rest looked up from reference TRBV7-2 and TRBJ2-7): GAGVSQSPSNKVTEKGKDVELRCDPISGHTALYWYRQSLGQGLEFLIYFQGNSAPDKSGLPSDRFSAERTGGSVSTLTIQRTQQEDSAVYLCASRLRGGSPYEQYFGPGTRLTVT.

This clone turned up a few times. The chain combines TRBV2 with TRBJ2-4, with 13 bases aligning to TRBD2. Germline assignment: CDR1 SNHLY and CDR2 FYNNEI. Trimming took 8 bases from V and 0 from J; bases not matched to a gene: 7. The CDR3 runs 17 residues. The CDR3 region is CASGTSGERLAKNIQYF. In DNA, the CDR3 is TGTGCCAGCGGGACTAGCGGGGAACGGTTAGCCAAAAACATTCAGTACTTC.

The rearrangement joins TRBV19 to TRBJ2-1, with 8 bases fitting TRBD2. The CDR3 sequence is 12 residues long. From germline, CDR1 is LNHDA and CDR2 SQIVND (reference sequence). Trimming cost V 5 bases and J 11 bases; bases outside gene matches: 5. The CDR3 is CASSEAGEQQFF. The CDR3 DNA sequence: TGTGCCAGTAGTGAAGCGGGAGAACAGCAGTTCTTC. Drawing the rest from reference TRBV19 and TRBJ2-1, the complete variable domain is DGGITQSPKYLFRKEGQNVTLSCEQNLNHDAMYWYRQDPGQGLRLIYYSQIVNDFQKGDIAEGYSVSREKKESFPLTVTSAQKNPTAFYLCASSEAGEQQFFGPGTRLTVL.

V is TRBV27 and J is TRBJ1-2; TRBD1 agrees at 7 bases. The V segment lost 4 bases and the J segment 4 bases; nucleotides outside the gene matches: 9. Per the germline V gene, CDR1 is MNHEY and CDR2 is SMNVEV (reference sequence). There are 15 residues in the CDR3. CDR3 loop: CASSSSGQLSYGYTF. CDR3 DNA sequence: TGTGCCAGCAGTTCGTCGGGACAGCTTAGCTATGGCTACACCTTC.

The chain joins TRBV9 to TRBJ2-3, with 11 bases aligning to TRBD2. The CDR3 length is 18 residues. Per germline, CDR1 SGDLS and CDR2 YYNGEE. The trim removed 1 base at V and 1 base at J, leaving 8 bases unmatched. The chain's CDR3 is CASSVKGGTSGRTDTQYF. CDR3 nucleotide sequence: TGTGCCAGCAGCGTAAAAGGTGGGACTAGCGGACGCACAGATACGCAGTATTTT.

V usage is TRBV4-3 and J usage is TRBJ1-1, with D unresolved. The CDR3 consists of 15 residues. With 1 base removed from V and 1 base from J, the gap between germline ends came to 10 bases. Germline values: CDR1 LGHNA, CDR2 YSLEER. This chain's CDR3 is CASSQGSVQNTEAFF. The CDR3 DNA sequence: TGCGCCAGCAGCCAAGGATCGGTTCAGAACACTGAAGCTTTCTTT.

V usage is TRBV5-1 and J usage is TRBJ2-3; 8 nucleotides align to TRBD2. The CDR3 consists of 15 residues. J was trimmed by 2 bases and V by 2 bases; bases with no gene match: 4. Germline CDR1 SGHRS, CDR2 YFSETQ. CDR3 sequence reads: CASSLAGEPTDTQYF. In DNA, the CDR3 is TGCGCCAGCAGCTTAGCGGGGGAGCCCACAGATACGCAGTATTTT.

The rearrangement links TRBV5-4 to TRBJ2-5, with 11 nucleotides matching TRBD2. The CDR3 sequence is 17 residues long. Trimming removed 4 bases from V and 5 bases from J; junction bases left unmatched: 13. Germline CDR1 and CDR2: SGHNT and YYREEE (reference sequence). The CDR3 DNA sequence: TGTGCCAGCAGCCCGGGACTAGCGGTTACCCTGGGGGAGACCCAGTACTTC. Encoded protein: CASSPGLAVTLGETQYF.

The rearrangement links TRBV4-3 to TRBJ2-3, with 12 bases fitting TRBD2. CDR3 length: 17 residues. Germline V gene sequence: CDR1 LGHNA, CDR2 YSLEER. The J segment lost 14 bases and the V segment lost 0 bases, leaving 15 bases of the junction unmatched. For the CDR3, the DNA is TGCGCCAGCAGCCAAGAATCGGTAACGCTAGCGGGGGGGACGGTGTATTTT. Protein sequence: CASSQESVTLAGGTVYF.

The chain combines TRBV4-2 with TRBJ1-5; D is undetermined. Trimming stripped 4 bases from V and 0 bases from J, with 10 bases between. The CDR3 covers 15 residues. Per the germline V gene, CDR1 is LGHNA and CDR2 is YNFKEQ. This CDR3 is CASSRLSDSNQPQHF. CDR3 nucleotides: TGTGCCAGCAGCCGACTATCAGATAGCAATCAGCCCCAGCATTTT.

This chain connects TRBV7-2 to TRBJ2-7; TRBD2 is a possible D gene (7 bases). The V end was cut by 2 bases, the J end by 2 bases, with 10 bases between. The germline CDR1 and CDR2 sequences are SGHTA and FQGNSA. This CDR3 comprises 14 residues. This CDR3 reads CASSLRGGTYEQYF. CDR3 DNA: TGTGCCAGCAGCTTAAGGGGGGGCACCTACGAGCAGTACTTC.

V gene TRBV20-1 combines with J gene TRBJ2-7, with 7 bases lining up with TRBD1. After removal of 3 bases from V and 4 bases from J, the junction contained 9 bases not matched to a gene. Per germline, CDR1 DFQATT and CDR2 SNEGSKA (reference sequence). This CDR3 contains 14 residues. The CDR3 coding sequence is TGCAGTGCTAGTAGGGCGGCAGGGGGATACGAGCAGTACTTC. Encoded protein: CSASRAAGGYEQYF.

The chain recombines TRBV30 with TRBJ2-3; 13 bases fit TRBD2. Trimming removed 1 base from V and 0 bases from J; junction bases left unmatched: 13. Germline V gives CDR1 GTSNPN, CDR2 SVGIG (reference sequence). This CDR3 is 20 amino acids long. The CDR3 is CAWSGSLSTSGRVSTDTQYF. The CDR3 region has the DNA TGTGCCTGGAGTGGGTCATTGAGTACTAGCGGGAGGGTTAGCACAGATACGCAGTATTTT.

V usage is TRBV19 and J usage is TRBJ1-2, with D possibly being TRBD1 (6 bases). The CDR3 loop spans 13 amino acids. Germline CDR1 LNHDA, CDR2 SQIVND (reference sequence). With 6 bases removed from V and 3 bases from J, the gap between germline ends came to 11 bases. CDR3 sequence (DNA): TGTGCCAGTAGGTCGGGACACTACTATGGCTACACCTTC. This sequence encodes CASRSGHYYGYTF.

This clone turned up a few times. CDR3 bases: TGTGCCAGCAGCTTAGACAGGGACGGCAATGAGCAGTTCTTC. It translates to CASSLDRDGNEQFF. This sequence joins TRBV7-9 and TRBJ2-1; a weak D match, TRBD1 (6 bases). The germline CDR1 and CDR2 sequences are SEHNR and FQNEAQ (reference sequence). The germline V and J ends were trimmed by 1 base and 6 bases, with 10 bases remaining between them. This CDR3 has 14 residues.

This clone was found once. The chain has TRBV2 and TRBJ2-2, with 9 bases lining up with TRBD2. Trimming took 7 bases from V and 0 from J; bases not matched to a gene: 9. The germline V gene encodes CDR1 SNHLY and CDR2 FYNNEI. The CDR3 extends over 17 amino acids. The CDR3 protein is CASILLAGSPNTGELFF. The CDR3, as DNA: TGTGCCAGCATTTTGCTAGCGGGGAGCCCGAACACCGGGGAGCTGTTTTTT.

This clone was seen more than once but under ten times. The chain links TRBV4-1 to TRBJ2-1, with D perhaps TRBD1 (6 bases). This CDR3 region has 14 residues. V lost 2 bases, J lost 8 bases, and 13 bases lay in between. CDR1 MGHRA and CDR2 YSYEKL come from the germline V gene. The CDR3 region is CASSQIRDIDEQFF. The CDR3 DNA is TGCGCCAGCAGCCAAATCCGGGACATCGATGAGCAGTTCTTC.

V is TRBV5-4 and J is TRBJ2-1; TRBD2 matches at 11 bases. The CDR3 covers 16 residues. Losses at the gene ends were 3 bases for V and 8 bases for J; bases not matched to a gene: 10. Germline V gene data show CDR1 as SGHNT and CDR2 as YYREEE (reference sequence). The CDR3 is CASSSGLAGVRDEQFF. The CDR3 bases are TGTGCCAGCAGCTCAGGACTAGCGGGTGTACGCGATGAGCAGTTCTTC.

This clone was observed a handful of times. The CDR3 DNA is TGTGCCAGCAGTGAACTAGCGGGGGGAGTGGAGACCCAGTACTTC. As protein: CASSELAGGVETQYF. The rearrangement links TRBV6-1 to TRBJ2-5; 11 bases line up with TRBD2. Germline values: CDR1 MNHNS, CDR2 SASEGT. The junction had 4 bases not matched to a gene; V was cut back by 2 bases and J by 5 bases. This CDR3 comprises 15 residues.

The chain combines TRBV6-2 or TRBV6-3 with TRBJ2-7; D is unclear. The germline V gene has CDR1 MNHEY and CDR2 SVGEGT. V was trimmed by 1 base and J by 4 bases, leaving 8 bases between them. The CDR3 runs to 13 residues. The CDR3 is CASSYYRSYEQYF. In DNA, the CDR3 is TGTGCCAGCAGTTACTACCGGTCTTACGAGCAGTACTTC.